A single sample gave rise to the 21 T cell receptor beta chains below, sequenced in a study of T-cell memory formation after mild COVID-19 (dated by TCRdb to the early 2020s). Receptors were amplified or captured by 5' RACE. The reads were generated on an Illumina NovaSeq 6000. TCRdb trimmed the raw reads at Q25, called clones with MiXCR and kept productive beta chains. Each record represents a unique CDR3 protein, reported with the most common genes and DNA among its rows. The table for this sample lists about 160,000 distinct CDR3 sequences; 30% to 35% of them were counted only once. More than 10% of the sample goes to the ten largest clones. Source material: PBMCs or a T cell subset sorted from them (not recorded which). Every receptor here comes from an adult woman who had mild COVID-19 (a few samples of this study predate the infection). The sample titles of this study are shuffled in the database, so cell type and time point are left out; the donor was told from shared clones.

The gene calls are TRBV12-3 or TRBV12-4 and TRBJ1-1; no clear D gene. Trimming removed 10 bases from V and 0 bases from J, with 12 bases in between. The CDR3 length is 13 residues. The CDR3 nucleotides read TGTGCCACCGTAGGGCTAATGAACACTGAAGCTTTCTTT. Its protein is CATVGLMNTEAFF.

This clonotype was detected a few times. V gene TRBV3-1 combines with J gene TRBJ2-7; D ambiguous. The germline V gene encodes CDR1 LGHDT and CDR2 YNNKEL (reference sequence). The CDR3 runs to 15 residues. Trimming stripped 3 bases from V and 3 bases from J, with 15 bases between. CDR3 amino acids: CASSQSVLENYEQYF. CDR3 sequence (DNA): TGTGCCAGCAGCCAGTCGGTGTTGGAAAACTACGAGCAGTACTTC.

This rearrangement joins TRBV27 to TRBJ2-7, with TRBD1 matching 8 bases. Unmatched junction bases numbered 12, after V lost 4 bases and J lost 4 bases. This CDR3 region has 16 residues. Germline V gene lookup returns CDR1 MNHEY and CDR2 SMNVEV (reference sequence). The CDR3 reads CASSWVPGQEVYEQYF. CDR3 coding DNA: TGTGCCAGCAGTTGGGTCCCGGGACAGGAGGTATACGAGCAGTACTTC.

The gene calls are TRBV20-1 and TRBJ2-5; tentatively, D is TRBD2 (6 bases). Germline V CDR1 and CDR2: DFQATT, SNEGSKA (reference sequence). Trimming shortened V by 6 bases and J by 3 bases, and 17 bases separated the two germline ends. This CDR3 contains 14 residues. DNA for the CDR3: TGCAGTGCCGAGGAGGGATGGAGCGAAGAGACCCAGTACTTC. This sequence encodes CSAEEGWSEETQYF.

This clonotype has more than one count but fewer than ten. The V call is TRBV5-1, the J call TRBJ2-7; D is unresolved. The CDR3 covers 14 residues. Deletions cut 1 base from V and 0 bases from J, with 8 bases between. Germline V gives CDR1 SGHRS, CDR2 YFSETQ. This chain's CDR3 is CASSLTVDSYEQYF. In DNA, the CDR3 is TGCGCCAGCAGCTTGACAGTGGACTCCTACGAGCAGTACTTC.

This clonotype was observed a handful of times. Here the CDR3 DNA reads TGTGCCAGCAGTTTCACCAGGGAGGCTGAAGCTTTCTTT. Encoded protein: CASSFTREAEAFF. This chain uses TRBV12-3 or TRBV12-4 with TRBJ1-1, with D tentatively TRBD1 (5 bases). Trimming took 3 bases from V and 6 from J, leaving 11 bases between them. This CDR3 is built from 13 residues.

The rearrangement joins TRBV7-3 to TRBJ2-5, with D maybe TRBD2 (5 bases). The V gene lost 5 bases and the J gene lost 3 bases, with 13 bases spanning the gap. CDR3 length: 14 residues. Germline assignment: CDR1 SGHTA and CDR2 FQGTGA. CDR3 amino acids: CASSVGSGEETQYF. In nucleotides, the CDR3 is TGTGCCAGCAGCGTTGGAAGCGGAGAAGAGACCCAGTACTTC.

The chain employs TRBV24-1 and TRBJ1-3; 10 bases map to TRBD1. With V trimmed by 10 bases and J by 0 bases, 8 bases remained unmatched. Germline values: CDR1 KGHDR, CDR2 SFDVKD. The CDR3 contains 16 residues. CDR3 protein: CATRVGQGISGNTIYF. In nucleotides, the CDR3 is TGTGCCACAAGAGTGGGACAGGGGATCTCTGGAAACACCATATATTTT.

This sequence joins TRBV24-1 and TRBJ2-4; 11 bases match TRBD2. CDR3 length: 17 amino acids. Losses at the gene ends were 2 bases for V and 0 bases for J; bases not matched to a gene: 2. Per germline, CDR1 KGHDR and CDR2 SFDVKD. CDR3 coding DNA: TGTGCCACCAGTGATTCTAGCGGGAGGATAGCCAAAAACATTCAGTACTTC. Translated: CATSDSSGRIAKNIQYF.

CDR3: CASSRTDSHEQYF. The CDR3 DNA reads as TGTGCCAGCAGCCGAACGGACAGCCACGAGCAGTACTTC. The genes are TRBV13 and TRBJ2-7, with a possible D match to TRBD1 (6 bases). CDR1 PRHDT and CDR2 FYEKMQ come from the germline V gene (reference sequence). The CDR3 is made up of 13 amino acids. The V end was cut by 5 bases, the J end by 5 bases, with 13 bases between.

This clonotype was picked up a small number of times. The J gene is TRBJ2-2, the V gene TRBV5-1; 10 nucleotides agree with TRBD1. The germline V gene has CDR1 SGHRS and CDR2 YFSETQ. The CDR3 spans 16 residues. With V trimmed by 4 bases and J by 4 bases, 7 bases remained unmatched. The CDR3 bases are TGCGCCAGCAGCCAATGGACAGGGGGTAGCACCGGGGAGCTGTTTTTT. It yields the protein CASSQWTGGSTGELFF.

The DNA for the CDR3 is TGTGCCAGCAGCTTGTCGGGCAGTGTCCATCTCTACACCTTC. Its protein is CASSLSGSVHLYTF. The chain couples TRBV5-6 to TRBJ1-2; D gene uncertain. The V end lost 1 base, the J end lost 10 bases, and 17 bases lay between the germline ends. In germline, CDR1 is SGHDT, CDR2 YYEEEE. The CDR3 consists of 14 residues.

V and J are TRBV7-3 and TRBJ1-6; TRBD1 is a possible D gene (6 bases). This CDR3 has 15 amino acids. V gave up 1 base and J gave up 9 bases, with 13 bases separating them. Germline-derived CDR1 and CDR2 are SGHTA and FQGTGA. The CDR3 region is CASSLNRAGTSPLHF. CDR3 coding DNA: TGTGCCAGCAGCTTAAACAGGGCGGGTACTTCACCCCTCCACTTT.

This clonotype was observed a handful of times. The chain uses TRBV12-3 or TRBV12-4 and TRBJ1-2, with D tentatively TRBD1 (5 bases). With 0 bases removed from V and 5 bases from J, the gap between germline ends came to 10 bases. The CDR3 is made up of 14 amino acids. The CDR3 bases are TGTGCCAGCAGTTTAGCGGAGACAGCTTATGGCTACACCTTC. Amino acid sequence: CASSLAETAYGYTF.

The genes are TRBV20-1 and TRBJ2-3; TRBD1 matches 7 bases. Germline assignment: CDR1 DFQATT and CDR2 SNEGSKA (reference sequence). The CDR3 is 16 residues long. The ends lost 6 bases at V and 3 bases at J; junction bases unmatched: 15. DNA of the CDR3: TGCAGTGCCGACTCAACCGACAGGGTTTTGACAGATACGCAGTATTTT. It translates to CSADSTDRVLTDTQYF.

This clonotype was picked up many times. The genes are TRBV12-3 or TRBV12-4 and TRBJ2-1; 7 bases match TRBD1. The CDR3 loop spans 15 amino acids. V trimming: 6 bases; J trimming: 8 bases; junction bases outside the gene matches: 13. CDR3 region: CASRPKGAGGDEQFF. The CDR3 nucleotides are TGTGCCAGCAGACCAAAAGGTGCAGGGGGTGATGAGCAGTTCTTC.

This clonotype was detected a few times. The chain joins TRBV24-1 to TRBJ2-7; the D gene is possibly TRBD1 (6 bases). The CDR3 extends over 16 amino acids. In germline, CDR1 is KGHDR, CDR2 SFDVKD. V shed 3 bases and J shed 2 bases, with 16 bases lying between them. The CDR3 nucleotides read TGTGCCACCAGTGATCCCCGGGACACATACACCTACGAGCAGTACTTC. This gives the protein CATSDPRDTYTYEQYF.

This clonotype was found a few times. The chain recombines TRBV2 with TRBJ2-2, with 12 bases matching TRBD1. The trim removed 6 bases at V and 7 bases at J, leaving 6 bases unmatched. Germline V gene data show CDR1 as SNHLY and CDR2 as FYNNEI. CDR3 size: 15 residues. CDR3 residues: CASSVGQGAIGELFF. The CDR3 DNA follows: TGTGCCAGCAGCGTGGGACAGGGGGCGATCGGGGAGCTGTTTTTT. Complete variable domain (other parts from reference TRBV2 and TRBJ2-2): EPEVTQTPSHQVTQMGQEVILRCVPISNHLYFYWYRQILGQKVEFLVSFYNNEISEKSEIFDDQFSVERPDGSNFTLKIRSTKLEDSAMYFCASSVGQGAIGELFFGEGSRLTVL.

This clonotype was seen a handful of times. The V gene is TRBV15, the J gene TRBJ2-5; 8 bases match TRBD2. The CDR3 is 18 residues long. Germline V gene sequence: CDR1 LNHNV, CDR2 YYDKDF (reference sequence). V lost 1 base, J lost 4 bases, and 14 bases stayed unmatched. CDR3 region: CATSRGGGSGNVGETQYF. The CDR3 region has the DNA TGTGCCACCAGCAGAGGGGGCGGTAGCGGGAATGTTGGAGAGACCCAGTACTTC.

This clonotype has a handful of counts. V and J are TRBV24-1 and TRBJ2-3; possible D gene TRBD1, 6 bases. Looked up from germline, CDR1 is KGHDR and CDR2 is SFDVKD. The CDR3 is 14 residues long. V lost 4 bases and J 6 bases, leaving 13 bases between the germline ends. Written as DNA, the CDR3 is TGTGCCACCAGTGAGCCGGACAGAACCGATACGCAGTATTTT. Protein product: CATSEPDRTDTQYF.

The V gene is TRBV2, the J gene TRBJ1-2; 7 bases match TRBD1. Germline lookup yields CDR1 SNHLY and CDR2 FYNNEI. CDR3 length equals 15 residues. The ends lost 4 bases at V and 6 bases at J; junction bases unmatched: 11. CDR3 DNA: TGTGCCAGCAGTGCCCAGGAACTACAGGGGAATGGCTACACCTTC. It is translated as CASSAQELQGNGYTF.